The T cell receptor beta chain under discussion was sequenced for a study of blood T cells in healthy people across ages. Regarding the study as a whole: Naive CD4+ cell counts and diversity both ran higher in long-lived than in aged donors.

Donors were systemically healthy Caucasian individuals from Russia aged about 6 to 95 years. This clonotype was detected only a few times. As yet, its antigen is unknown. Germline-derived CDR1 and CDR2 are SGHRS and YFSETQ. The CDR3 totals 14 residues. The V gene lost 4 bases and the J gene lost 1 base, with 10 bases spanning the gap. Using a J-beta primer mix together with a sample-barcoded 5' primer, a second PCR was run for about 7 to 12 cycles. TCRdb recomputed calls from the 5' RACE reads with MiXCR, one row per CDR3 protein. This sample carries approximately 800,000 distinct CDR3 sequences, more than 35% of them seen once, and the ten largest clones take roughly 20%.

The sequenced sample was blood. This TCR came from a man at least 80 years old in good health. The chain links TRBV5-1 to TRBJ2-3, with D possibly being TRBD1 (5 bases). The CDR3 DNA sequence: TGCGCCAGCAGCATAGGACAACGCACAGATACGCAGTATTTT. It is translated as CASSIGQRTDTQYF.